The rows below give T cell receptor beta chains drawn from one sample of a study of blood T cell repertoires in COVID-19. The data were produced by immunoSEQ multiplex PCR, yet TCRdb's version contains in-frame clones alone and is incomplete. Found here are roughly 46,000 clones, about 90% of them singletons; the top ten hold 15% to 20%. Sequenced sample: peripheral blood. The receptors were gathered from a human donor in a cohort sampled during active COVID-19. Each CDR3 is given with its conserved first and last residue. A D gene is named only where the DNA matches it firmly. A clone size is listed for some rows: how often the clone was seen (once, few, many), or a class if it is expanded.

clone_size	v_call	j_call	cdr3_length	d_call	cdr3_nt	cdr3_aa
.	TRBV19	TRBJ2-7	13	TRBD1	TGTGCCAGTAAGTTCAGGGGGAGCTACGAGCAGTACTTC	CASKFRGSYEQYF
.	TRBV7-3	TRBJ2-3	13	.	TGTGCCAGCAGCTCAGGGGGGTCAGATACGCAGTATTTT	CASSSGGSDTQYF
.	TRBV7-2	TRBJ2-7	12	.	TGTGCCAGCAGCTTAGCGACCTTAGCGCAGTACTTC	CASSLATLAQYF
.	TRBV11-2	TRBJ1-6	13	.	TGTGCCAGCGCGGCAGACCGTTATTCACCCCTCCACTTT	CASAADRYSPLHF
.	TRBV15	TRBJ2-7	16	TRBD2	TGTGCCACCAGCAGAGTACTTGCTAGCGGGAGCGACGAGCAGTACTTC	CATSRVLASGSDEQYF
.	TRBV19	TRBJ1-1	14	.	TGTGCCCGGAAAAAGGACAGACCGAACACTGAAGCTTTCTTT	CARKKDRPNTEAFF
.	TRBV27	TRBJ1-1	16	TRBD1	TGTGCCAGCAGTCTCCATTTATCGACAGGGGGCACTGAAGCTTTCTTT	CASSLHLSTGGTEAFF
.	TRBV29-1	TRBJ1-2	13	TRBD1	TGCAGCGTTGATCTGGGACAGGGTGGCGGCTACACCTTC	CSVDLGQGGGYTF
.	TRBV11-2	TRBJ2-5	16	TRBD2	TGTGCCAGCAGCAGACTCACTAGCGGGGGGGCTGAGACCCAGTACTTC	CASSRLTSGGAETQYF
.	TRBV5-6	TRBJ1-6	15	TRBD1	TGTGCCAGCAGCTTTACAGGGGGAACAAATTCACCCCTCCACTTT	CASSFTGGTNSPLHF
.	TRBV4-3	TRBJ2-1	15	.	TGCGCCAGCAGCCAGCGTAGCGGATCCTACAATGAGCAGTTCTTC	CASSQRSGSYNEQFF
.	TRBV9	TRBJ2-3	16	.	TGTGCCAGCAGCGTAGCTAATGGGAGAAGTACAGATACGCAGTATTTT	CASSVANGRSTDTQYF
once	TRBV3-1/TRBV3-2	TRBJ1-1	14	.	TGTGCCAGCAGCCAAGATCTCGGGGGGACTGAAGCTTTCTTT	CASSQDLGGTEAFF
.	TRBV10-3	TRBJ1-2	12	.	TGTGCCATCAGTGAGACAGGAGATGGCTACACCTTC	CAISETGDGYTF
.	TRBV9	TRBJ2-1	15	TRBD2	TGTGCCAGCAGCCCTGGACTAGCGGGGTACAATGAGCAGTTCTTC	CASSPGLAGYNEQFF
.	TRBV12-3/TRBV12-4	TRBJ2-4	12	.	TGTGCCAGCAGTCCCGACTGGATTATTCAGTACTTC	CASSPDWIIQYF